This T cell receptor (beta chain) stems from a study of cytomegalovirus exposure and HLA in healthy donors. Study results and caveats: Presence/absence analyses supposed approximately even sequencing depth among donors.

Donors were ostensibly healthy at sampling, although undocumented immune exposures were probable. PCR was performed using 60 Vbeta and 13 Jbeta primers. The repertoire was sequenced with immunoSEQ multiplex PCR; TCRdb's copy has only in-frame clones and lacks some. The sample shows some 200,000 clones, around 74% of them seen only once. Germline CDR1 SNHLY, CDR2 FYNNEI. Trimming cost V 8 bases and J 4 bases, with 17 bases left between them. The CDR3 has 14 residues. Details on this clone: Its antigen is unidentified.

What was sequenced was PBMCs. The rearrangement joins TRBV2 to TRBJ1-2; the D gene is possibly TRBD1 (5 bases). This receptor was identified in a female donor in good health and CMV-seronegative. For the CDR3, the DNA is TGTGCCAGCGGGGAAGTCAGGGCTGCCTATGGCTACACCTTC. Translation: CASGEVRAAYGYTF.